A selection of T cell receptor beta chains follows, all from one sample in a study of OX40 agonist ivuxolimab in advanced cancers. TCRdb's table, derived via immunoSEQ multiplex PCR, lists solely in-frame clones and lacks some. The sample records over 25,000 clones, less than 80% being singletons. The source material was CD4+ or CD8+ T cells sorted from blood, sampled in a trial of the OX40 agonist ivuxolimab. These receptors were taken from an adult with an advanced solid tumor such as melanoma, head and neck, liver or kidney cancer. Each CDR3 is given with its conserved first and last residue. Each record gives: CDR3 protein, CDR3 DNA, V gene, clone size, J gene, D gene. The D gene is left open where the match is weak. Clone size appears in some rows only: once, few, many, or a class for an expanded clone.

CASSMTGPTHNSPLHF,TGTGCCAGCAGCATGACCGGGCCCACCCATAATTCACCCCTCCACTTT,TRBV5-4,-,TRBJ1-6,-
CASSLSGTGGSDQPQHF,TGCGCCAGCAGCCTTTCCGGGACAGGGGGCTCGGATCAGCCCCAGCATTTT,TRBV4-1,-,TRBJ1-5,TRBD1
CASSLGPSGGRSTDTQYF,TGTGCCAGCAGCTTGGGCCCCTCGGGCGGGAGGAGCACAGATACGCAGTATTTT,TRBV5-4,-,TRBJ2-3,TRBD2
CAWSVGRGNTIYF,TGTGCCTGGAGTGTCGGACGGGGAAACACCATATATTTT,TRBV30,-,TRBJ1-3,-
CASSLLYSGAGAYEQYF,TGCGCCAGCAGCCTCCTTTATAGCGGGGCCGGGGCCTACGAGCAGTACTTC,TRBV4-1,-,TRBJ2-7,TRBD2
CATSPTSGRITGELFF,TGTGCCACCAGCCCCACTAGCGGGAGGATAACCGGGGAGCTGTTTTTT,TRBV15,-,TRBJ2-2,TRBD2
CASSSHGTGGYEQYF,TGTGCCAGTAGTTCACACGGGACAGGGGGTTACGAGCAGTACTTC,TRBV19,-,TRBJ2-7,TRBD1
CASSLWVGTDTQYF,TGTGCCAGCAGCTTATGGGTCGGCACAGATACGCAGTATTTT,TRBV7-6,-,TRBJ2-3,-
CASSHGAGGTGNTIYF,TGCGCCAGCAGCCACGGGGCCGGAGGGACTGGAAACACCATATATTTT,TRBV4-1,-,TRBJ1-3,-
CASSQTGNYGYTF,TGCGCCAGCAGCCAAACAGGGAACTATGGCTACACCTTC,TRBV4-1,-,TRBJ1-2,-
CSARPGEQYF,TGCAGTGCGAGACCGGGCGAGCAGTACTTC,TRBV20-1,-,TRBJ2-7,-
CASSYSGSGGGYEQYF,TGTGCCAGCAGTTATTCGGGTAGCGGGGGGGGATACGAGCAGTACTTC,TRBV6-6,-,TRBJ2-7,TRBD2
CASSLGTGVFKNIQYF,TGTGCCAGCAGCTTGGGGACAGGGGTTTTCAAAAACATTCAGTACTTC,TRBV7-9,-,TRBJ2-4,TRBD1
CASSERVWGYHGYTF,TGTGCCAGCAGTGAACGAGTCTGGGGGTACCATGGCTACACCTTC,TRBV2,-,TRBJ1-2,-
CASSIAGGPYNEQFF,TGTGCCAGCAGCATAGCGGGAGGGCCGTACAATGAGCAGTTCTTC,TRBV9,-,TRBJ2-1,TRBD2
CASSLLVQGRPYEQYF,TGTGCCAGCAGCTTGCTTGTCCAGGGTCGGCCCTACGAGCAGTACTTC,TRBV5-5,-,TRBJ2-7,-
CASSSLNYGYTF,TGTGCCAGCAGTAGTCTCAACTATGGCTACACCTTC,TRBV5-6,-,TRBJ1-2,-
CASIRWGQHTGELFF,TGTGCCAGCATACGTTGGGGGCAACACACCGGGGAGCTGTTTTTT,TRBV5-6,-,TRBJ2-2,-
CATSEGGTAYEQYF,TGTGCCACCTCAGAAGGCGGGACGGCCTACGAGCAGTACTTC,TRBV10-3,-,TRBJ2-7,-
CATSIGVAGGVETQYF,TGTGCCACCAGCATTGGCGTCGCGGGAGGTGTGGAGACCCAGTACTTC,TRBV15,-,TRBJ2-5,TRBD2
CASSSGLGGREQFF,TGTGCCAGCAGCTCCGGACTAGGAGGGCGTGAGCAGTTCTTC,TRBV7-3,few,TRBJ2-1,TRBD2
CATPFNPGSGADTQYF,TGCGCCACACCCTTTAATCCCGGGTCCGGGGCAGATACGCAGTATTTT,TRBV10-1,-,TRBJ2-3,-
CASSPSGGSGELFF,TGTGCCAGCAGTCCGAGTGGGGGCTCCGGGGAGCTGTTTTTT,TRBV6-5,-,TRBJ2-2,-
CASSRTTGVDTQYF,TGTGCCAGCAGCCGCACAACAGGGGTCGATACGCAGTATTTT,TRBV7-3,-,TRBJ2-3,TRBD1
CASSSPTGTGELFF,TGTGCCAGCAGCTCCCCAACAGGGACCGGGGAGCTGTTTTTT,TRBV9,-,TRBJ2-2,-
CSPCFTGELFF,TGCAGCCCCTGTTTCACCGGGGAGCTGTTTTTT,TRBV29-1,-,TRBJ2-2,-
CASGRDLYSPLHF,TGCGCCAGCGGCCGGGACCTTTATTCACCCCTCCACTTT,TRBV10-2,-,TRBJ1-6,-
CASSGGLETQYF,TGCGCCAGCAGTGGAGGCCTGGAGACCCAGTACTTC,TRBV10-2,-,TRBJ2-5,-
CASSQAGGAMNYGYTF,TGCGCCAGCAGCCAAGCGGGCGGGGCAATGAACTATGGCTACACCTTC,TRBV4-1,-,TRBJ1-2,-
CASSLDAGPYEQYF,TGCGCCAGCAGCTTGGATGCAGGTCCGTACGAGCAGTACTTC,TRBV5-1,-,TRBJ2-7,-
CASSQDGQGWDEKLFF,TGTGCCAGCAGCCAAGATGGACAGGGTTGGGATGAAAAACTGTTTTTT,TRBV4-2,-,TRBJ1-4,TRBD1
CASSSKTGPLEQYF,TGTGCCAGCAGCTCCAAGACAGGCCCTCTCGAGCAGTACTTC,TRBV7-9,-,TRBJ2-7,-
CASSLMNTEAFF,TGTGCCAGCAGCCTTATGAACACTGAAGCTTTCTTT,TRBV7-9,-,TRBJ1-1,-
CASSVGDTGELFF,TGTGCCAGCAGCGTAGGCGACACCGGGGAGCTGTTTTTT,TRBV9,-,TRBJ2-2,-
CASSYSYTDAGNEQFF,TGTGCCAGCAGTTACTCTTACACAGACGCGGGCAATGAGCAGTTCTTC,TRBV6-5,-,TRBJ2-1,-
CASSVAQTGGLGNTIYF,TGTGCCAGCAGCGTAGCCCAGACAGGGGGACTTGGAAACACCATATATTTT,TRBV9,-,TRBJ1-3,TRBD1
CAIHPTGVGSNQPQHF,TGTGCCATCCATCCCACAGGGGTAGGTAGCAATCAGCCCCAGCATTTT,TRBV10-3,few,TRBJ1-5,TRBD1
CASSSSGIFEQYF,TGTGCCAGCAGCTCTAGCGGGATTTTCGAGCAGTACTTC,TRBV7-6,-,TRBJ2-7,TRBD2
CASSYGSLTEAFF,TGTGCCAGCAGTTACGGGTCCCTCACTGAAGCTTTCTTT,TRBV6-5,-,TRBJ1-1,-
CAWSVDRGFYEQYF,TGTGCCTGGAGTGTAGACAGGGGATTTTACGAGCAGTACTTC,TRBV30,once,TRBJ2-7,TRBD1
CASSKPGDGYGYTF,TGCGCCAGCAGCAAACCCGGGGACGGCTATGGCTACACCTTC,TRBV4-1,-,TRBJ1-2,-
CASSLSAGLHGYNEQFF,TGTGCCAGCAGTTTATCAGCGGGGCTTCATGGGTACAATGAGCAGTTCTTC,TRBV28,-,TRBJ2-1,TRBD2
CASSTRRTGVTDTQYF,TGTGCCAGTAGTACCCGACGGACAGGGGTCACAGATACGCAGTATTTT,TRBV19,-,TRBJ2-3,TRBD1
CASSSVPSGGDTQYF,TGTGCCAGCAGCTCCGTTCCTAGCGGGGGTGATACGCAGTATTTT,TRBV7-9,-,TRBJ2-3,TRBD2
CATSSHRVSPLHF,TGTGCCACCAGCAGTCACAGGGTTTCACCCCTCCACTTT,TRBV15,-,TRBJ1-6,-
CASSITGTVYNEQFF,TGTGCCAGTAGTATTACCGGGACTGTCTACAATGAGCAGTTCTTC,TRBV19,-,TRBJ2-1,-
CASSLSRGRANGELFF,TGTGCCAGCAGTTTATCTCGTGGGAGGGCCAACGGGGAGCTGTTTTTT,TRBV28,few,TRBJ2-2,TRBD2
CASSLGPNTGELFF,TGTGCCAGCAGCCTGGGTCCGAACACCGGGGAGCTGTTTTTT,TRBV11-2,-,TRBJ2-2,-
CASSYGGSAETQYF,TGTGCCAGCAGTTACGGAGGGTCCGCTGAGACCCAGTACTTC,TRBV6-6,-,TRBJ2-5,-
CASSSSGTSAYNEQFF,TGTGCCAGCAGTTCCTCCGGGACTAGCGCCTACAATGAGCAGTTCTTC,TRBV6-5,-,TRBJ2-1,TRBD2
CASSYTGGSNNEQFF,TGTGCCAGCAGTTATACCGGCGGGTCGAACAATGAGCAGTTCTTC,TRBV6-6,-,TRBJ2-1,-
CASSGYFYGYTF,TGTGCCAGCAGTGGATACTTCTATGGCTACACCTTC,TRBV28,-,TRBJ1-2,-